This T cell receptor beta chain was identified during a study of T cell responses to AZD1222 COVID-19 vaccine. General study points: Clonal diversity was possibly underestimated; the donors were predominantly white British and more often female.

Libraries were prepared by immunoSEQ multiplex PCR; TCRdb keeps only in-frame clonotypes and omits some of them. This table has 200,000 or so clones, about 93% appearing once. To note about this clone: Its target is unknown.

V was clipped by 2 bases and J by 8 bases, with 9 bases between them. In germline, CDR1 is MNHEY, CDR2 SVGAGI. This CDR3 spans 12 amino acids. The sample was peripheral blood, taken on day 0 of MenACWY control vaccination. The rearrangement uses TRBV6-5 and TRBJ1-2, with a weak D call TRBD1 (5 bases). The TCR comes from an adult in good health. CDR3 region: CASSYGGEGYTF. CDR3 coding DNA: TGTGCCAGCAGTTACGGGGGGGAGGGCTACACCTTC.